One sample yielded the 16 T cell receptor beta chains listed below, sequenced in a study of CD8+CD57+ T cells in acquired aplastic anemia. Genomic DNA, the template, was used for profiling of the TCR beta VDJ and CDR3. MiXCR was run by TCRdb on the reads, yielding one entry per CDR3 protein. Of approximately 200,000 distinct CDR3 sequences in the sample, 64% were seen once. The sequenced sample was sorted CD4+, CD8+, or CD8+CD57+ T cells (not recorded which) from PBMCs. These receptors were obtained from a human donor with severe aplastic anemia or a healthy control (not recorded which).

This clonotype was seen at least ten times. This chain links TRBV7-9 with TRBJ2-7, with 7 bases identical to TRBD2. Losses at the gene ends were 1 base for V and 7 bases for J; bases not matched to a gene: 1. The CDR3 loop spans 12 amino acids. Per the germline V gene, CDR1 is SEHNR and CDR2 is FQNEAQ (reference sequence). The CDR3: CASSLGRGEQYF. In DNA, the CDR3 is TGTGCCAGCAGCTTAGGGCGGGGGGAGCAGTACTTC.

This clonotype was seen ten or more times. The chain carries TRBV3-1 and TRBJ2-5; D is uncertain. The germline V gene has CDR1 LGHDT and CDR2 YNNKEL (reference sequence). Trimming pared 0 bases from V and 4 bases from J, leaving 0 bases between. This CDR3 contains 11 residues. CDR3 nucleotides: TGTGCCAGCAGCCAAGAAGAGACCCAGTACTTC. Amino acid sequence: CASSQEETQYF.

The chain recombines TRBV5-5 with TRBJ1-6, with D possibly being TRBD1 (5 bases). The germline V and J ends were trimmed by 5 bases and 8 bases, with 17 bases remaining between them. The CDR3 consists of 15 residues. The germline CDR1 and CDR2 sequences are SGHKS and YYEKEE (reference sequence). The CDR3 DNA sequence: TGTGCCAGCAGTTACTCTGTACAAGGGGATTCACCCCTCCACTTT. Its translation is CASSYSVQGDSPLHF.

This chain uses TRBV12-3 or TRBV12-4 with TRBJ2-3; D may match TRBD1 or TRBD2 (6 bases each). V lost 5 bases, J lost 2 bases, and 17 bases lay in between. There are 16 residues in the CDR3. The CDR3 DNA reads as TGTGCCAGCAGTCTCCAAGGGGGGCCCTTCACAGATACGCAGTATTTT. Its protein product is CASSLQGGPFTDTQYF.

This clonotype has ten or more counts. The V and J genes are TRBV19 and TRBJ2-2; 8 positions match TRBD1. The junction had 6 bases not matched to a gene; V was cut back by 5 bases and J by 4 bases. Germline assignment: CDR1 LNHDA and CDR2 SQIVND (reference sequence). The CDR3 is made up of 15 amino acids. The CDR3 is CASSLRTGSTGELFF. CDR3 coding DNA: TGTGCCAGTAGTTTAAGGACAGGGTCCACCGGGGAGCTGTTTTTT.

This rearrangement joins TRBV7-9 to TRBJ2-5; D perhaps matches TRBD1 (6 bases). V was pared by 1 base and J by 5 bases, with 8 bases between. CDR3 length equals 13 residues. The germline gives CDR1 SEHNR, CDR2 FQNEAQ (reference sequence). CDR3 sequence reads: CASSLDDRETQYF. The DNA for the CDR3 is TGTGCCAGCAGCTTAGACGACAGGGAGACCCAGTACTTC.

This clonotype has at least ten counts. This chain joins TRBV7-6 and TRBJ2-2; D might be TRBD1 or TRBD2, each matching 6 bases. V was pared by 1 base and J by 6 bases, with 21 bases between. This CDR3 comprises 18 residues. The germline CDR1 and CDR2 sequences are SGHVS and FNYEAQ. CDR3 in DNA: TGTGCCAGCAGCTTAGTTAGCGACGGGGGCGAGGGGGCCGGGGAGCTGTTTTTT. Translation: CASSLVSDGGEGAGELFF.

Written as DNA, the CDR3 is TGTGCCAGCAGCCGTTTCAGCTACAACCAAGAGACCCAGTACTTC. Protein: CASSRFSYNQETQYF. The V and J genes are TRBV7-8 and TRBJ2-5; unclear D gene. Germline V gene sequence: CDR1 SGHVS, CDR2 FQNEAQ. Trimming pared 5 bases from V and 0 bases from J, leaving 13 bases between. The CDR3 runs 15 residues.

This chain connects TRBV5-1 to TRBJ2-1; 7 nucleotides align to TRBD1. From germline, CDR1 is SGHRS and CDR2 YFSETQ. V trimming: 0 bases; J trimming: 9 bases; junction bases outside the gene matches: 9. The CDR3 runs to 15 residues. This chain's CDR3 is CASSLGDRASGEQFF. The CDR3 bases are TGCGCCAGCAGCTTGGGAGACAGGGCGAGCGGTGAGCAGTTCTTC.

V usage is TRBV20-1 and J usage is TRBJ2-3; 7 bases are shared with TRBD2. CDR1 is DFQATT and CDR2 is SNEGSKA in the germline V gene (reference sequence). The CDR3 totals 15 residues. J lost 5 bases, V lost 0 bases, and 8 bases had no gene match. CDR3: CSARDPGTGGDTQYF. The CDR3 coding sequence is TGCAGTGCTAGAGATCCGGGGACGGGGGGAGATACGCAGTATTTT.

The genes are TRBV27 and TRBJ2-7; a weak D match, TRBD1 (5 bases). Germline-derived CDR1 and CDR2 are MNHEY and SMNVEV (reference sequence). The CDR3 spans 16 residues. The V gene lost 4 bases and the J gene lost 6 bases, with 22 bases spanning the gap. The DNA of the CDR3 is TGTGCCAGCAGTTACGATTCGGGTAGGGGCTCTGTCGAGCAGTACTTC. It translates to CASSYDSGRGSVEQYF.

This clonotype was detected ten times or more. The chain recombines TRBV10-3 with TRBJ2-3; 8 nucleotides align to TRBD2. There are 15 residues in the CDR3. V dropped 4 bases and J dropped 1; count of bases not matched to a gene: 4. Per the germline V gene, CDR1 is ENHRY and CDR2 is SYGVKD. CDR3 sequence reads: CAISGGLEGTDTQYF. The CDR3, as DNA: TGTGCCATCAGTGGGGGACTAGAGGGCACAGATACGCAGTATTTT.

The V and J genes are TRBV12-3 or TRBV12-4 and TRBJ2-7, with 7 positions matching TRBD1. The J segment lost 0 bases and the V segment lost 6 bases, leaving 8 bases of the junction unmatched. The CDR3 totals 15 residues. For the CDR3, the DNA is TGTGCCAGCAGCCGGACCGGGACAGACTCCTACGAGCAGTACTTC. The encoded protein is CASSRTGTDSYEQYF.

The chain employs TRBV7-9 and TRBJ2-7; 8 bases are a match to TRBD2. V shed 1 base and J 2 bases; nucleotides not matched to a gene: 13. The CDR3 runs 18 residues. The germline V gene has CDR1 SEHNR and CDR2 FQNEAQ (reference sequence). The CDR3 is CASSLETAGRGDPYEQYF. The CDR3 DNA reads TGTGCCAGCAGCTTAGAAACGGCAGGGCGGGGGGATCCCTACGAGCAGTACTTC.

This chain links TRBV5-5 with TRBJ1-1, with D possibly being TRBD1 (5 bases). V was clipped by 2 bases and J by 3 bases, with 17 bases between them. The germline gives CDR1 SGHKS, CDR2 YYEKEE (reference sequence). The CDR3 is 16 residues long. The CDR3 DNA sequence: TGTGCCAGCAGCTTAGATCAAGCTGGAGGGGACACTGAAGCTTTCTTT. Translating it yields CASSLDQAGGDTEAFF. Full variable domain (rest looked up from reference TRBV5-5 and TRBJ1-1): DAGVTQSPTHLIKTRGQQVTLRCSPISGHKSVSWYQQVLGQGPQFIFQYYEKEERGRGNFPDRFSARQFPNYSSELNVNALLLGDSALYLCASSLDQAGGDTEAFFGQGTRLTVV.

In this sample, this clonotype turned up a few times. In DNA, the CDR3 is TGCGCCAGCAGCTACGGGACAGGGGATATAGATACGCAGTATTTT. Amino acids: CASSYGTGDIDTQYF. The genes are TRBV5-1 and TRBJ2-3, with 10 bases that match TRBD1. Per germline, CDR1 SGHRS and CDR2 YFSETQ. The CDR3 is 15 amino acids. The V and J ends lost 3 bases and 5 bases, in that order; junction bases with no gene match: 6. Full variable domain (missing parts from reference TRBV5-1 and TRBJ2-3): KAGVTQTPRYLIKTRGQQVTLSCSPISGHRSVSWYQQTPGQGLQFLFEYFSETQRNKGNFPGRFSGRQFSNSRSEMNVSTLELGDSALYLCASSYGTGDIDTQYFGPGTRLTVL.